Shown below are 21 T cell receptor beta chains from a single sample sequenced in a study of blood T cell repertoires in COVID-19. Produced via immunoSEQ multiplex PCR; TCRdb's table is partial and in-frame only. Found here are some 80,000 clones, 86% of them singletons; the top ten hold about 20%. Sequencing was carried out using peripheral blood. The receptor source for this set is a woman aged 80 or over in a cohort sampled during active or convalescent COVID-19.

The chain couples TRBV10-1 to TRBJ1-5; no firm D call. CDR3 length: 12 amino acids. The V end lost 3 bases, the J end lost 5 bases, and 5 bases lay between the germline ends. Germline V CDR1 and CDR2: WNHNN, SYGVQD (reference sequence). The CDR3 loop is CASSDGDQPQHF. The CDR3 nucleotides are TGCGCCAGCAGTGACGGGGATCAGCCCCAGCATTTT.

The chain recombines TRBV10-1 with TRBJ1-5; a weak D match, TRBD1 (5 bases). The CDR3 runs to 17 residues. Germline CDR1 is WNHNN and CDR2 is SYGVQD (reference sequence). The V end lost 0 bases, the J end lost 1 base, and 13 bases lay between the germline ends. DNA of the CDR3: TGCGCCAGCAGTGAGTCCAGGCGCCCAGGGAGCAATCAGCCCCAGCATTTT. Residues: CASSESRRPGSNQPQHF.

The V gene is TRBV11-1, the J gene TRBJ2-2; D is perhaps TRBD2 (5 bases). The germline gives CDR1 SGHAT, CDR2 FQDESV (reference sequence). V was trimmed by 5 bases and J by 2 bases, leaving 9 bases between them. The CDR3 runs 14 residues. Here the CDR3 DNA reads TGTGCCAGCAGCGAGGGCCTAAACACCGGGGAGCTGTTTTTT. Translated, it gives CASSEGLNTGELFF.

The chain couples TRBV5-1 to TRBJ1-1; weak D call: TRBD1 (5 bases). This CDR3 contains 13 residues. The germline V gene encodes CDR1 SGHRS and CDR2 YFSETQ. V lost 4 bases to trimming and J lost 3 bases, with 10 bases between them. The CDR3 spells CASSLGAYTEAFF. The CDR3 DNA is TGCGCCAGCAGCCTAGGGGCCTACACTGAAGCTTTCTTT.

J is TRBJ2-2 and V is TRBV18; tentatively, D is TRBD1 (6 bases). CDR3 size: 15 residues. V lost 3 bases, J lost 0 bases, and 8 bases lay in between. Germline V gene data show CDR1 as KGHSH and CDR2 as LQKENI. CDR3 sequence: CASSPGTPNTGELFF. CDR3 nucleotides: TGTGCCAGCTCACCCGGGACACCGAACACCGGGGAGCTGTTTTTT.

The rearrangement joins TRBV28 to TRBJ2-2; 7 bases match TRBD2. This CDR3 has 15 amino acids. In germline, CDR1 is MDHEN, CDR2 SYDVKM. The ends lost 6 bases at V and 5 bases at J; junction bases unmatched: 9. CDR3 residues: CASRPGGAGTGELFF. For the CDR3, the DNA is TGTGCCAGCAGGCCCGGGGGAGCGGGGACCGGGGAGCTGTTTTTT.

The V and J genes are TRBV7-3 and TRBJ1-2, with TRBD1 as a possible D gene (5 bases). There are 13 residues in the CDR3. Trimming took off 3 bases at V and 4 bases at J, with 9 bases between the two ends. Per germline, CDR1 SGHTA and CDR2 FQGTGA. The CDR3 DNA reads TGTGCCAGCAGCTTCGGCGGGACCTATGGCTACACCTTC. Encoded protein: CASSFGGTYGYTF.

The genes are TRBV5-1 and TRBJ2-1; weak D call: TRBD2 (7 bases). The germline V gene encodes CDR1 SGHRS and CDR2 YFSETQ. Between the trimmed V and J ends, which lost 3 bases and 4 bases, there was a span of 20 bases. This CDR3 is built from 17 residues. CDR3 sequence (DNA): TGCGCCAGCAGCTCTACTGGGCGGGGGCTCCCTTACAATGAGCAGTTCTTC. Protein sequence: CASSSTGRGLPYNEQFF.

This chain connects TRBV2 to TRBJ2-3, with 12 bases aligning to TRBD2. The CDR3 runs 15 residues. CDR1 is SNHLY, CDR2 FYNNEI, per germline. V shed 5 bases and J 3 bases; nucleotides not matched to a gene: 3. CDR3 sequence reads: CASSRTSGNTDTQYF. The CDR3 nucleotides are TGTGCCAGCAGTCGGACTAGCGGGAATACAGATACGCAGTATTTT. Drawing the rest from reference TRBV2 and TRBJ2-3, the complete variable domain is EPEVTQTPSHQVTQMGQEVILRCVPISNHLYFYWYRQILGQKVEFLVSFYNNEISEKSEIFDDQFSVERPDGSNFTLKIRSTKLEDSAMYFCASSRTSGNTDTQYFGPGTRLTVL.

The V call is TRBV2, the J call TRBJ1-6; 9 positions agree with TRBD1. V gave up 6 bases and J gave up 5 bases; unmatched junction bases: 8. The germline V gene has CDR1 SNHLY and CDR2 FYNNEI. CDR3 size: 16 residues. CDR3 coding DNA: TGTGCCAGCAGCTTACAGGGGGCTCTGCATAATTCACCCCTCCACTTT. As protein: CASSLQGALHNSPLHF. Together with reference TRBV2 and TRBJ1-6, the CDR3 gives the full variable domain: EPEVTQTPSHQVTQMGQEVILRCVPISNHLYFYWYRQILGQKVEFLVSFYNNEISEKSEIFDDQFSVERPDGSNFTLKIRSTKLEDSAMYFCASSLQGALHNSPLHFGNGTRLTVT.

The chain couples TRBV21-1 to TRBJ2-7; the table's TRBD1 call for D was not verified on the DNA. TRBV21-1 is a pseudogene segment. This CDR3 contains 8 residues. CDR3 sequence reads: CASISGGF. Here the CDR3 DNA reads TGTGCCAGCATCTCAGGTGGGTTC.

CDR3 residues: CASSFQLAGVANEQFF. The CDR3 nucleotides read TGTGCCAGCAGCTTCCAACTAGCGGGAGTGGCAAATGAGCAGTTCTTC. The chain employs TRBV11-2 and TRBJ2-1, with TRBD2 matching over 11 bases. The CDR3 is 16 amino acids. V was clipped by 3 bases and J by 7 bases; unmatched bases: 8. Germline-derived CDR1 and CDR2 are SGHAT and FQNNGV.

The V and J genes are TRBV27 and TRBJ1-1; 7 bases fit TRBD1. V was pared by 5 bases and J by 1 base, with 4 bases of the junction left unmatched. The CDR3 runs to 14 residues. CDR1 and CDR2 (germline): MNHEY, SMNVEV (reference sequence). CDR3 nucleotides: TGTGCCAGCAGTCTGGGACAGAAGAACACTGAAGCTTTCTTT. This translates into CASSLGQKNTEAFF.

This chain connects TRBV19 to TRBJ2-5, with no clear D. Trimming removed 3 bases from V and 4 bases from J, with 12 bases in between. The CDR3 loop spans 14 amino acids. Germline V gene lookup returns CDR1 LNHDA and CDR2 SQIVND (reference sequence). CDR3: CASSILPSGETQYF. The CDR3 DNA reads as TGTGCCAGTAGTATTCTTCCTAGTGGAGAGACCCAGTACTTC.

This clone has only one observation. The chain couples TRBV11-2 to TRBJ2-2; TRBD1 matches at 10 bases. The CDR3 consists of 16 residues. Per the germline V gene, CDR1 is SGHAT and CDR2 is FQNNGV. Trimming cost V 5 bases and J 4 bases; bases outside gene matches: 7. Here the CDR3 DNA reads TGTGCCAGCAGCGCCCCCGGGACAGGGGTCACCGGGGAGCTGTTTTTT. The encoded protein is CASSAPGTGVTGELFF.

A single count supports this clone. The chain couples TRBV7-6 to TRBJ2-2, with TRBD1 matching over 7 bases. The V gene's germline CDR1 is SGHVS and CDR2 FNYEAQ. There are 19 residues in the CDR3. The ends lost 1 base at V and 0 bases at J; junction bases unmatched: 11. The CDR3 sequence: CASSLVPLTGTANTGELFF. The DNA for the CDR3 is TGTGCCAGCAGCTTAGTCCCTCTCACCGGGACAGCGAACACCGGGGAGCTGTTTTTT.

This clone was recorded a few times. This rearrangement joins TRBV5-4 to TRBJ2-7; 10 bases agree with TRBD2. J was trimmed by 3 bases and V by 2 bases; bases with no gene match: 2. The CDR3 runs to 14 residues. CDR1 is SGHNT and CDR2 is YYREEE in the germline V gene (reference sequence). The CDR3 is CASSFSSGSYEQYF. The CDR3 DNA follows: TGTGCCAGCAGCTTTTCTAGCGGGAGCTACGAGCAGTACTTC.

The chain couples TRBV6-1 to TRBJ1-5, with 9 nucleotides matching TRBD1. Trimming at V came to 2 bases and at J to 5 bases, leaving 4 bases not matched to a gene. From germline, CDR1 is MNHNS and CDR2 SASEGT. CDR3 length: 15 residues. The CDR3 coding sequence is TGTGCCAGCAGTGAACAAACAGGGGGCGATCAGCCCCAGCATTTT. It codes for CASSEQTGGDQPQHF.

This rearrangement joins TRBV2 to TRBJ2-7; D may be TRBD2 (6 bases). Germline V lookup: CDR1 SNHLY, CDR2 FYNNEI. Trimming shortened V by 1 base and J by 4 bases, and 8 bases separated the two germline ends. The CDR3 sequence is 13 residues long. The CDR3 DNA sequence: TGTGCCAGCAGTGAAGTGGAGGGTTACGAGCAGTACTTC. It yields the protein CASSEVEGYEQYF. Combining the CDR3 with reference TRBV2 and TRBJ2-7 gives the whole variable domain EPEVTQTPSHQVTQMGQEVILRCVPISNHLYFYWYRQILGQKVEFLVSFYNNEISEKSEIFDDQFSVERPDGSNFTLKIRSTKLEDSAMYFCASSEVEGYEQYFGPGTRLTVT.

This clone was picked up one time. This chain uses TRBV3-1 (or the pseudogene TRBV3-2) with TRBJ1-6, with D perhaps matching TRBD1 (6 bases). Trimming pared 7 bases from V and 10 bases from J, leaving 20 bases between. CDR1 is LGHDT and CDR2 is YNNKEL in the germline V gene (reference sequence). The CDR3 loop spans 15 amino acids. CDR3 in DNA: TGTGCCAGCATGCTCAGGGGCCCCAGAGGGTCACCCCTCCACTTT. Protein product: CASMLRGPRGSPLHF.

The chain joins TRBV4-2 to TRBJ1-1, with a possible D match to TRBD1 (5 bases). Per the germline V gene, CDR1 is LGHNA and CDR2 is YNFKEQ. V gave up 1 base and J gave up 6 bases, with 9 bases separating them. The CDR3 is 13 amino acids. This CDR3 is CASSQGREAEAFF. The CDR3 DNA follows: TGTGCCAGCAGCCAAGGCAGGGAGGCTGAAGCTTTCTTT.